This T cell receptor beta chain is drawn from a study of blood T cells in healthy people across ages. Study results and limitations: Roughly linearly, TCR beta diversity per million T cells fell as age increased.

For the second PCR, which ran for about 7 to 11 cycles, a sample-barcoded 5' primer and a J-beta primer mix were used. Unique molecular identifiers of 12 random nucleotides labeled each cDNA. TCRdb re-derived calls from the 5' RACE reads in MiXCR, one entry per CDR3 protein. Of about 650,000 distinct CDR3 sequences listed, approximately 31% are singletons. Of note for this clonotype: Its antigen is still unknown.

This TCR derives from a woman of 80 years or more in good health. Sequences were obtained from blood.

CDR3 in amino acids: CASGPTSPQETQYF. The CDR3 region has the DNA TGTGCCAGCGGCCCGACGAGCCCCCAAGAGACCCAGTACTTC. The genes are TRBV12-3 or TRBV12-4 and TRBJ2-5; D is uncertain. V lost 8 bases to trimming and J lost 1 base, with 14 bases between them. This CDR3 has 14 amino acids.